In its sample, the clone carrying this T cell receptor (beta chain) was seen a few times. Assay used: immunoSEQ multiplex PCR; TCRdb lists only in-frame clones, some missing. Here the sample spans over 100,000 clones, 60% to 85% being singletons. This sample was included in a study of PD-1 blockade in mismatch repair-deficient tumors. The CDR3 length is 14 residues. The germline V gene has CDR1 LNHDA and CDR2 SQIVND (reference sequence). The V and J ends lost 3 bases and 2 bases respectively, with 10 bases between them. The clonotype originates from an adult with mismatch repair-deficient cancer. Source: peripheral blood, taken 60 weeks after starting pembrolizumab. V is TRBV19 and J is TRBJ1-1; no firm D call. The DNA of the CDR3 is TGTGCCAGTAGTATCGGCCAGAGAAACACTGAAGCTTTCTTT. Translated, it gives CASSIGQRNTEAFF.